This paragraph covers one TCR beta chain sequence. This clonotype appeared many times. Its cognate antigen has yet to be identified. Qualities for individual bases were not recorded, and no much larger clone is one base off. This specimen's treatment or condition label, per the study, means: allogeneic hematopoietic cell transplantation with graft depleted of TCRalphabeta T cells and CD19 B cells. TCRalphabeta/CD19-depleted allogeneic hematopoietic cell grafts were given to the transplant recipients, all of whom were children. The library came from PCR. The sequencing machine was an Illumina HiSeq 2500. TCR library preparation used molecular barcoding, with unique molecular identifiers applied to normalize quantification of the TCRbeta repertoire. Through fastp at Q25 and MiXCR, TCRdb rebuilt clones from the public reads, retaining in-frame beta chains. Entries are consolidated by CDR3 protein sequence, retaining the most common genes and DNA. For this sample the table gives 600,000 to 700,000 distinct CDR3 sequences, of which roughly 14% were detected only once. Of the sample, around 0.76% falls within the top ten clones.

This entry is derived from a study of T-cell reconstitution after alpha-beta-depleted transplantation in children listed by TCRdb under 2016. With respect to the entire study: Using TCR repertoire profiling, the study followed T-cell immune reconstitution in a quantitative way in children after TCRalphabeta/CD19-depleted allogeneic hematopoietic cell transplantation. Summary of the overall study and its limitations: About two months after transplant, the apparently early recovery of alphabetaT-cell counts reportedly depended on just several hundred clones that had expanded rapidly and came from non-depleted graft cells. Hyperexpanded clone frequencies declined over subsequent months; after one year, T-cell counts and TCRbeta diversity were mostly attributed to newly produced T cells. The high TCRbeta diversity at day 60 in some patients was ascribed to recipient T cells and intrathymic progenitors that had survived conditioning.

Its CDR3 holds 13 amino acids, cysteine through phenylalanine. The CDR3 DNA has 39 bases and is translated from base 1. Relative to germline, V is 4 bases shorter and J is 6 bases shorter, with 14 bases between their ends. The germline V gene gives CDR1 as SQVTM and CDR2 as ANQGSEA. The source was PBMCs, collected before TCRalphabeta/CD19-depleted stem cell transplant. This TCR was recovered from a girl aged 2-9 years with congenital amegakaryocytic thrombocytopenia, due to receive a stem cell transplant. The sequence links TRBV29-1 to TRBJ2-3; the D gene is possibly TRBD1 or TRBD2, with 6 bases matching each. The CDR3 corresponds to CSVVIGGSDTQYF. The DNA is TGCAGCGTTGTAATAGGGGGGTCGGATACGCAGTATTTT.